The clone carrying this T cell receptor (beta chain) was found a few times. Resolution of symptoms, clearance, or two negative PCRs was present in recovered Cohort 3 donors. This specimen comes from a study of blood T cell repertoires in COVID-19. Produced via immunoSEQ multiplex PCR; TCRdb's table is partial and in-frame only. Here the sample spans 370,000 or so clones, about 90% being singletons. Material for sequencing was PBMCs or T cells enriched from blood (not recorded which). This clonotype was obtained from a man younger than 40 who had recovered from COVID-19.

This CDR3 reads CSAPSNTEAFF. CDR3 DNA sequence: TGCAGTGCCCCTTCTAACACTGAAGCTTTCTTT. The chain combines TRBV20-1 with TRBJ1-1; D gene uncertain. Trimming cost V 6 bases and J 2 bases, with 7 bases left between them. CDR3 length equals 11 residues. Germline CDR1 and CDR2: DFQATT and SNEGSKA (reference sequence).